The TCR beta chain under discussion was sequenced for a study of Graves' ophthalmopathy and Graves' hyperthyroidism (dated 2018 in TCRdb). Regarding the study in general: Stable hyperthyroidism was defined as no progression to ophthalmopathy within 18 months of follow-up. In total, under 150 blood samples were TCR-sequenced: roughly 45 ophthalmopathy, roughly 77 hyperthyroidism and some 17 hyperthyroidism-to-ophthalmopathy patients. In more than five hyperthyroidism patients, the T-cell repertoires found in thyroid tissue were compared with those found in blood. To tell Graves' ophthalmopathy apart from Graves' hyperthyroidism, and to predict which patients would progress to ophthalmopathy, the study relied on TCR beta repertoire signatures. Following sample collection, hyperthyroidism patients were given methimazole at a starting dose of 30 mg daily, and ophthalmopathy patients were given high-dose intravenous methylprednisolone. To explore V-J signatures distinguishing ophthalmopathy from hyperthyroidism, a discovery set of around 100 patients (around 42 ophthalmopathy, roughly 60 stable hyperthyroidism) was enrolled. The independent validation cohort included around 19 hyperthyroidism patients plus 17 patients who later progressed from hyperthyroidism to ophthalmopathy.

This clonotype was detected only a few times. Which antigen it targets is not known. No quality values exist for individual bases; no much larger clone is one base distant. Broad study findings and their caveats: Sample size was not predetermined statistically, and investigators were not blinded to group allocation. In validation, the model predicted ophthalmopathy progression with 55% to 71% sensitivity and about 77% specificity; 12 predicted patients were CT-confirmed with GO in a median of approximately 6.2 months. Most of the expanded thyroid clonotypes with a frequency above 0.001 were also detected in blood, and it was suggested that the thyroid immune response may be reflected by blood repertoires. In cross-validation, the 13-signature model distinguished ophthalmopathy from stable hyperthyroidism with approximately 88% sensitivity and roughly 81% specificity, and in the test set the corresponding values were about 80% and 75%.

Hyperthyroidism patients were newly diagnosed, were aged 18 to 65 years, and had a disease duration under 2 months. Patients were excluded if they had other autoimmune diseases, uncontrolled infections, pregnancy or lactation. Diagnosis was based on clinical symptoms, serum thyroxine, TRAb, thyroid ultrasound and orbital computed tomography. Trizol reagent was used to extract the total RNA, and its quality was then checked on an Agilent 2100 Bioanalyzer. V is pared back by 0 bases and J by 2 bases, with 17 bases lying between the germline termini. The CDR3 contains 17 residues, cysteine and phenylalanine counted. The retained sequence is limited to the CDR3, 51 bases, with the frame set at the first base. The germline V gene supplies CDR1 SGHTA and CDR2 FQGNSA. For repertoire sequencing, the TCR beta CDR3 regions were amplified from RNA transcripts. The first round of RT-PCR was done with HTBI primers and the Qiagen OneStep RT-PCR kit, and was followed by a second round of multiplex PCR, then size selection and purification. The libraries underwent paired-end sequencing with 100 bp reads on an Illumina HiSeq2000. Per the original workflow: SOAPnuke was used for read processing, and reads with adapters, uncalled bases, a mean Phred below 15, or no exact constant-primer or identifier match were discarded. COPE v1.2.5 was used to merge the high-quality paired reads. Clonotypes were defined as unique nucleotide sequences and were aligned to IMGT TRB V, D and J references using MiTCR v1.1. The analysis was limited to V-J combinations with a frequency above 0.0001, which together covered over 99% of the repertoires. For each V-J combination, a TCR clonal expansion and chaos score was defined as F50 clonal expansion divided by the chaos observed in the TCRdist matrix. Welch's t-statistics and random forest were used to reduce the features to 10 to 15 V-J combinations, which were then used as input to a naive Bayes classifier. Thyroid-blood repertoire similarity was quantified with the Morisita-Horn index. In TCRdb, the public reads were trimmed at Q25 with fastp and aligned with MiXCR, with productive beta chains retained. Under each unique CDR3 protein, matching rows form one entry showing the most common genes and DNA. None of the V and J calls come from the authors' own analysis; TCRdb made them. The sample data list some 1.1 million distinct CDR3 sequences, and roughly two fifths of these were observed just once. 11% of the sample rests with the top ten.

The chain was built from TRBV7-2 and TRBJ2-7; perhaps TRBD1 is the D gene, with 6 bases matching. The TCR comes from an adult man with Graves' hyperthyroidism. Sequencing was performed on peripheral blood or thyroid tissue (not recorded which). The CDR3 reads CASSLAPRDKVTYEQYF. Here is the DNA: TGTGCCAGCAGCTTAGCCCCCCGGGACAAGGTTACCTACGAGCAGTACTTC.